The clone carrying this T cell receptor beta chain is termed medium-sized. Its cognate antigen is unknown. A single record per CDR3 protein comes from TCRdb applying MiXCR to the 5' RACE reads. The sample lists 5,500 to 8,500 distinct CDR3 sequences; over 8.5% were seen once. The time point denotes: sample taken at primary tumor resection. V gave up 3 bases and J gave up 0 bases; unmatched junction bases: 9. CDR3 length: 17 residues. Germline V gene data show CDR1 as SEHNR and CDR2 as FQNEAQ (reference sequence). This specimen comes from a study of spatial heterogeneity in lung cancer. General observations from the study: In tumors, expanded intratumoral alpha and beta TCR counts tracked mutation counts.

The chain joins TRBV7-9 to TRBJ1-1, with 8 bases that match TRBD1. This sequence was found in a female donor with early-stage non-small cell lung cancer. The starting material was lung tumor tissue, obtained at surgery. In DNA, the CDR3 is TGTGCCAGCAGCTTCCCACCGACAGGGGATATGAACACTGAAGCTTTCTTT. Protein sequence: CASSFPPTGDMNTEAFF.